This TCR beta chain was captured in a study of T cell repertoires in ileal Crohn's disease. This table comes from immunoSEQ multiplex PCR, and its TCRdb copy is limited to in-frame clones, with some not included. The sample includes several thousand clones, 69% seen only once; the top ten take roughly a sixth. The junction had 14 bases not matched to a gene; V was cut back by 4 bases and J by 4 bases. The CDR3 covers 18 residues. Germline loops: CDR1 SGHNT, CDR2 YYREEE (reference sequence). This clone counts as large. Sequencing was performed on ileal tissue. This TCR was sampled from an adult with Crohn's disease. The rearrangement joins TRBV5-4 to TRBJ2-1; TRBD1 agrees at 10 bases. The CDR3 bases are TGTGCCAGCAGCCATGGGACAGGGGAAGGGCTTCTATACAATGAGCAGTTCTTC. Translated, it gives CASSHGTGEGLLYNEQFF.